What follows describes a single T cell receptor (beta chain). No antigen is known for it. Germline values: CDR1 MDHEN, CDR2 SYDVKM. The CDR3 is 15 residues long. The V end lost 3 bases, the J end lost 6 bases, and 15 bases lay between the germline ends. CDR3-region Arm-PCR and iRepertoire HTBI primers produced the TCR beta libraries. TCRdb fed the multiplex PCR reads into MiXCR, producing one record per CDR3 protein. Here the sample spans 700,000 or so distinct CDR3 sequences, around 32% being singletons. The data belong to a study of regulatory T cells in long-lasting Graves disease. Study details: By definition, persistent Graves' disease involved antithyroid drugs for over 5 years alongside positive TSH receptor antibodies.

Sample time point: persistent/refractory GD, antithyroid drugs over 5 years with positive TRAb. Researchers made the TCR library from RNA that was extracted from PBMCs. The study's findings and limits: The persistent group shared around 3,000 public clonotypes, more than the approximately 1,000 shared by new patients. Limited samples may have lowered accuracy.

This receptor was identified in a female donor with Graves disease. The chain has TRBV28 and TRBJ2-1, with D possibly being TRBD2 (6 bases). The sequencing here drew on peripheral blood mononuclear cells (PBMCs), taken when the disease was refractory, from a patient treated with antithyroid drugs. CDR3: CASSLPGGGPNEQFF. DNA for the CDR3: TGTGCCAGCAGTTTGCCCGGGGGAGGCCCCAATGAGCAGTTCTTC.